Below are 9 T cell receptor beta chains sequenced from a single sample in a study of blood T cell repertoires in COVID-19. The protocol was immunoSEQ multiplex PCR, while the TCRdb copy is restricted to in-frame clones and leaves out a portion. Here the sample spans 200,000 or so clones, 90% being singletons. Sequenced input: peripheral blood. The receptor set was obtained from a man aged 25 to 40 with COVID-19, enrolled during active disease.

J is TRBJ2-3 and V is TRBV5-4, with 10 bases aligning to TRBD2. Germline values: CDR1 SGHNT, CDR2 YYREEE (reference sequence). The V and J ends lost 4 bases and 4 bases, in that order; junction bases with no gene match: 3. The CDR3 consists of 14 residues. CDR3 residues: CASSPSGGADTQYF. The CDR3 nucleotides are TGTGCCAGCAGCCCTAGCGGGGGAGCAGATACGCAGTATTTT. Full variable domain (missing parts from reference TRBV5-4 and TRBJ2-3): ETGVTQSPTHLIKTRGQQVTLRCSSQSGHNTVSWYQQALGQGPQFIFQYYREEENGRGNFPPRFSGLQFPNYSSELNVNALELDDSALYLCASSPSGGADTQYFGPGTRLTVL.

This chain links TRBV2 with TRBJ2-7; TRBD2 aligns across 7 bases. V shed 8 bases and J 2 bases; nucleotides not matched to a gene: 0. Germline V gene lookup returns CDR1 SNHLY and CDR2 FYNNEI. The CDR3 loop spans 11 amino acids. Here the CDR3 reads CASGTTYEQYF. CDR3 DNA: TGTGCCAGCGGGACTACCTACGAGCAGTACTTC.

This clone was counted once. V and J are TRBV6-2 or TRBV6-3 and TRBJ2-3; D is uncertain. The CDR3 covers 13 residues. The V gene lost 5 bases and the J gene lost 3 bases, with 9 bases spanning the gap. Per the germline V gene, CDR1 is MNHEY and CDR2 is SVGEGT. The CDR3 DNA sequence: TGTGCCAGCAGTAGTATGAGTACAGATACGCAGTATTTT. Its translation: CASSSMSTDTQYF.

As regards this clone: Other DNA sequences in the same sample also yield this CDR3. V and J are TRBV19 and TRBJ1-5; D might be TRBD1 (5 bases). The V gene's germline CDR1 is LNHDA and CDR2 SQIVND (reference sequence). The length of the CDR3 is 12 residues. With 3 bases removed from V and 5 bases from J, the gap between germline ends came to 5 bases. CDR3 amino acids: CASSIRDQPQHF. DNA for the CDR3: TGTGCCAGTAGTATCAGGGATCAGCCCCAGCATTTT.

The chain uses TRBV2 and TRBJ2-2; 8 bases align to TRBD2. Germline CDR1 and CDR2: SNHLY and FYNNEI. V lost 6 bases to trimming and J lost 6 bases; unmatched junction nucleotides: 6. The CDR3 totals 14 residues. The CDR3 sequence is CASRGLEGPGELFF. As DNA, the CDR3 is TGTGCCAGCAGGGGACTAGAAGGTCCCGGGGAGCTGTTTTTT.

CDR3 DNA sequence: TGTGCCAGCAGCTTAGCATCGGAGAATCAGCCCCAGCATTTT. It codes for CASSLASENQPQHF. The chain joins TRBV13 to TRBJ1-5; no clear D gene. The CDR3 spans 14 residues. Trimming took off 1 base at V and 4 bases at J, with 8 bases between the two ends. The V gene's germline CDR1 is PRHDT and CDR2 FYEKMQ (reference sequence).

The V call is TRBV19, the J call TRBJ1-2; D is perhaps TRBD1 (6 bases). This CDR3 contains 16 residues. Trimming removed 6 bases at V and 2 bases at J, with 19 bases between. CDR1 is LNHDA and CDR2 is SQIVND in the germline V gene (reference sequence). CDR3 nucleotide sequence: TGTGCCAGTAGCTCTCTGTGGTTCCAGGGGAACTATGGCTACACCTTC. This sequence encodes CASSSLWFQGNYGYTF.

The chain links TRBV7-8 to TRBJ1-2; 9 nucleotides line up with TRBD1. Germline CDR1 is SGHVS and CDR2 is FQNEAQ. The CDR3 loop spans 16 amino acids. The junction had 7 bases not matched to a gene; V was cut back by 1 base and J by 4 bases. The CDR3, as DNA: TGTGCCAGCAGCTTAGAAACAGGGGGCTATATCTATGGCTACACCTTC. This sequence encodes CASSLETGGYIYGYTF.

The chain is built from TRBV7-8 and TRBJ2-1; D ambiguous. The CDR3 totals 14 residues. The germline V gene encodes CDR1 SGHVS and CDR2 FQNEAQ. The ends were cut back, 5 bases at V and 1 base at J, with 9 bases in the middle. The CDR3 sequence is CASSPGESYNEQFF. CDR3 bases: TGTGCCAGCAGCCCCGGAGAATCCTACAATGAGCAGTTCTTC.